This T cell receptor beta chain was sequenced for a study of blood T cells in healthy people across ages. Notes on the study in general: Observed TCR beta diversity per million T cells went down as age went up. This fall followed a roughly linear course with age.

A second PCR of 7 to 11 cycles used a sample-barcoded 5' primer and a J-beta primer mix. TCRdb re-derived calls from the 5' RACE reads in MiXCR, one entry per CDR3 protein. There are some 1.8 million distinct CDR3 sequences in the sample; roughly 43% occur only once, and 20% to 25% lies in the top ten. For this clonotype: Its specificity is unknown.

Isolation yielded PBMCs, at least 7 million per sample, in every case. The CDR3 runs to 14 residues. Losses at the gene ends were 2 bases for V and 7 bases for J; bases not matched to a gene: 11. Germline V CDR1 and CDR2: DFQATT, SNEGSKA (reference sequence). Sequenced input: blood. V is TRBV20-1 and J is TRBJ2-7, with 7 nucleotides matching TRBD1. This receptor was taken from a human donor in good health. The CDR3 protein is CSARLLLQGIEQYF. In DNA form, the CDR3 reads TGCAGTGCTAGACTTTTACTACAGGGGATTGAGCAGTACTTC.